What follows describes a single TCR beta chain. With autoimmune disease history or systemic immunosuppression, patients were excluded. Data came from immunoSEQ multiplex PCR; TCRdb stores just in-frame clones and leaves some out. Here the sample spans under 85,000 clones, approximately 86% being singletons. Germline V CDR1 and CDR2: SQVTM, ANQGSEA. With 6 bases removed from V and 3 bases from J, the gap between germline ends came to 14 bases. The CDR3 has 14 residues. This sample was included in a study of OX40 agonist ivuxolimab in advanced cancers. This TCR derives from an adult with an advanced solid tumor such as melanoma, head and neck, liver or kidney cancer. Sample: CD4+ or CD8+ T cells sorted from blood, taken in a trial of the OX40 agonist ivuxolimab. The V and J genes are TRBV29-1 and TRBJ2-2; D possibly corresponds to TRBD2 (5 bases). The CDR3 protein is CSVGSPLDTGELFF. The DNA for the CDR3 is TGCAGCGTAGGGAGCCCCCTGGACACCGGGGAGCTGTTTTTT.